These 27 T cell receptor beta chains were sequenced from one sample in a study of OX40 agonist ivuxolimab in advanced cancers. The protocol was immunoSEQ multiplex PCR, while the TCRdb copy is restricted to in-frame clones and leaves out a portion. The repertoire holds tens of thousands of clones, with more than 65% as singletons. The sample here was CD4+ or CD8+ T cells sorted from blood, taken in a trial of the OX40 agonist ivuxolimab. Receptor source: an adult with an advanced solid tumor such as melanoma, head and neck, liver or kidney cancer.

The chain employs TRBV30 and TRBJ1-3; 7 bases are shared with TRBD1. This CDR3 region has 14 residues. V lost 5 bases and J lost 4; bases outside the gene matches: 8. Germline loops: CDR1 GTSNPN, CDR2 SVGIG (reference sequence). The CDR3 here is CAWLDRLSGNTIYF. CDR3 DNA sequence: TGTGCCTGGCTGGACAGGTTGTCAGGAAACACCATATATTTT.

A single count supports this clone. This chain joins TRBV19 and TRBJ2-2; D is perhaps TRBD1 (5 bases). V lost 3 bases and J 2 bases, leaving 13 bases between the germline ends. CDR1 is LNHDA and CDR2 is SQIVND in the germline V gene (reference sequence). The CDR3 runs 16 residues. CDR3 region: CASSIAGSRNTGELFF. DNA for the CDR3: TGTGCCAGTAGTATTGCAGGGTCCCGAAACACCGGGGAGCTGTTTTTT.

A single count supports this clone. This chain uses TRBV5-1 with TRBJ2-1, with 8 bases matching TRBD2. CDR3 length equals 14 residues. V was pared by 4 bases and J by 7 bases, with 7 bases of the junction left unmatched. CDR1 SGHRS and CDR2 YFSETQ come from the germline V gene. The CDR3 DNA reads TGCGCCAGCAGCCTGGGCCGCGGGGGGAATGAGCAGTTCTTC. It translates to CASSLGRGGNEQFF. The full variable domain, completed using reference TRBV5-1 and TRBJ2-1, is KAGVTQTPRYLIKTRGQQVTLSCSPISGHRSVSWYQQTPGQGLQFLFEYFSETQRNKGNFPGRFSGRQFSNSRSEMNVSTLELGDSALYLCASSLGRGGNEQFFGPGTRLTVL.

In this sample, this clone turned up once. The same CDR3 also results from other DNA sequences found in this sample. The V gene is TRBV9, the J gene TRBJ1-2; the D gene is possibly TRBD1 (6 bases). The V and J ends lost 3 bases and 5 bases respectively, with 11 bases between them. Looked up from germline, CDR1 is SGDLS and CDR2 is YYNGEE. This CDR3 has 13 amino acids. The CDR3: CASSDDRSYGYTF. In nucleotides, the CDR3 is TGTGCCAGCAGCGATGACAGGTCGTATGGCTACACCTTC.

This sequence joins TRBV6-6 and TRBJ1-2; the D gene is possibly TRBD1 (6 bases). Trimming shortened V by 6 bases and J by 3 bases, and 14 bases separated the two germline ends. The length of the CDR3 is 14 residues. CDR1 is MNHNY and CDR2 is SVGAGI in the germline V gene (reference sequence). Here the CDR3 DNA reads TGTGCCAGCAGAGCCGGGACAAGACACTATGGCTACACCTTC. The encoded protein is CASRAGTRHYGYTF.

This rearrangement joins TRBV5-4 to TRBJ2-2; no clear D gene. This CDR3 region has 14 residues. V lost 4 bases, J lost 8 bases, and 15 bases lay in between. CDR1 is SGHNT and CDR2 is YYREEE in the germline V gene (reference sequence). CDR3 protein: CASSRASNEGELFF. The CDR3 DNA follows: TGTGCCAGCAGCCGGGCCTCAAACGAGGGGGAGCTGTTTTTT.

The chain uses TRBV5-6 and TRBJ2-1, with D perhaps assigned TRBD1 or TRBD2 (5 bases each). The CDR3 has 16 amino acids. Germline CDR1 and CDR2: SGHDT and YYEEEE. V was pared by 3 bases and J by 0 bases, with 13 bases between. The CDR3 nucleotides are TGTGCCAGCAGCTCGCCCGGGACCGTCTCCTACAATGAGCAGTTCTTC. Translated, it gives CASSSPGTVSYNEQFF.

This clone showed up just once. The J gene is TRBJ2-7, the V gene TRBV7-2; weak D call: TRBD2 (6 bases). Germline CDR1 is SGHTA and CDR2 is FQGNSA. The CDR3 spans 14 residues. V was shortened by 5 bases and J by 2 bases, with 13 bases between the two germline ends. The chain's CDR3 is CASSGGDGTYEQYF. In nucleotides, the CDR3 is TGTGCCAGCAGCGGAGGGGACGGGACCTACGAGCAGTACTTC.

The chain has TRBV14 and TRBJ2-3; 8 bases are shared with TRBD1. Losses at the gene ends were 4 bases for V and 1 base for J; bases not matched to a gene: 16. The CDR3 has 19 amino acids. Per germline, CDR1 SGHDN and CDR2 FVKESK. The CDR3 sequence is CASSPWGTGLTSRTDTQYF. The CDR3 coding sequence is TGTGCCAGCAGCCCCTGGGGGACAGGCCTTACGTCCCGCACAGATACGCAGTATTTT.

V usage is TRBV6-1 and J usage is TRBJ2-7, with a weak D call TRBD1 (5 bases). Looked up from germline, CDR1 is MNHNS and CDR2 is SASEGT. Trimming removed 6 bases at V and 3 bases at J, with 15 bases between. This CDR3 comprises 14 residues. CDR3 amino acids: CASSWTAQGYEQYF. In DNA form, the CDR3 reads TGTGCCAGCAGCTGGACGGCCCAGGGCTACGAGCAGTACTTC.

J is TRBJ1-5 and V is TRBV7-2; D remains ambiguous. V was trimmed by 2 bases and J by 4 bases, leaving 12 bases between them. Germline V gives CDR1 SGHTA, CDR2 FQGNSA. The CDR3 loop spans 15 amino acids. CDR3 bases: TGTGCCAGCAGCTTAAGTCCCGCACGAAATCAGCCCCAGCATTTT. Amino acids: CASSLSPARNQPQHF.

CDR3 coding DNA: TGTGCCAGCAGGGGACTGAACACTGAAGCTTTCTTT. This encodes CASRGLNTEAFF. The chain employs TRBV2 and TRBJ1-1, with a possible D match to TRBD1 (5 bases). V lost 6 bases, J lost 0 bases, and 5 bases lay in between. Germline loops: CDR1 SNHLY, CDR2 FYNNEI. This CDR3 is built from 12 residues.

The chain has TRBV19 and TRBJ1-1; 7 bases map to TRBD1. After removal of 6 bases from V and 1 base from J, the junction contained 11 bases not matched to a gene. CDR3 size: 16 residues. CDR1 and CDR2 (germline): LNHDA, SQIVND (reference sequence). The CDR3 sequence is CASRSEQGLTNTEAFF. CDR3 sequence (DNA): TGTGCCAGTAGATCCGAACAGGGGCTCACGAACACTGAAGCTTTCTTT.

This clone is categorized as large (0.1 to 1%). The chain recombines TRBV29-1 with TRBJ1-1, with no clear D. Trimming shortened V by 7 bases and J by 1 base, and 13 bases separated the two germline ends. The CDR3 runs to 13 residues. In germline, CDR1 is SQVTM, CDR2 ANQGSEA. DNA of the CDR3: TGCAGCGGCATTGTGGCGACGAACACTGAAGCTTTCTTT. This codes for CSGIVATNTEAFF. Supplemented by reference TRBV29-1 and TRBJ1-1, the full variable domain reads SAVISQKPSRDICQRGTSLTIQCQVDSQVTMMFWYRQQPGQSLTLIATANQGSEATYESGFVIDKFPISRPNLTFSTLTVSNMSPEDSSIYLCSGIVATNTEAFFGQGTRLTVV.

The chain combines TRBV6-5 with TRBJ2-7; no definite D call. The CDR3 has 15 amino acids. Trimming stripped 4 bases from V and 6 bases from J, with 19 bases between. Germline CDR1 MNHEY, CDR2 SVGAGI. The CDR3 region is CASSLYHISAAEQYF. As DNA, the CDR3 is TGTGCCAGCAGTTTATATCATATATCCGCCGCCGAGCAGTACTTC.

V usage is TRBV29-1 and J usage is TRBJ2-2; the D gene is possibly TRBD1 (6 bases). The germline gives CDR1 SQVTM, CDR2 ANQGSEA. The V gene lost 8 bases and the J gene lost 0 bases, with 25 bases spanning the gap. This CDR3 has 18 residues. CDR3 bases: TGCAGCCCCACCCCTACGACAGGCAGGAAGGCGAACACCGGGGAGCTGTTTTTT. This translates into CSPTPTTGRKANTGELFF.

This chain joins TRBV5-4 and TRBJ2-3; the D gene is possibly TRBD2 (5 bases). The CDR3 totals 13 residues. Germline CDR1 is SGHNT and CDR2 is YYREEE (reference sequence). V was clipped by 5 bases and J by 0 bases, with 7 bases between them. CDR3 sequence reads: CASSWTSTDTQYF. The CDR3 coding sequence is TGTGCCAGCAGTTGGACTAGCACAGATACGCAGTATTTT.

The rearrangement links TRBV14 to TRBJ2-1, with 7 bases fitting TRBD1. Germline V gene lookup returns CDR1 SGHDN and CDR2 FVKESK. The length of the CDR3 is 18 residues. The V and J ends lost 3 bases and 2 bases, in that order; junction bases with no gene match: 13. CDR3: CASSQNRGSPLAYNEQFF. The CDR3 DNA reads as TGTGCCAGCAGCCAGAACAGGGGTTCCCCCTTGGCCTACAATGAGCAGTTCTTC.

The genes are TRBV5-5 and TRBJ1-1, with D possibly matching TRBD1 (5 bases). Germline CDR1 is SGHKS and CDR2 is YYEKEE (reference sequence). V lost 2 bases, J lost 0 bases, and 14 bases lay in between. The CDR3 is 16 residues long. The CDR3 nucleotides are TGTGCCAGCAGCTTAGGACACCGGATAGTGAACACTGAAGCTTTCTTT. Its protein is CASSLGHRIVNTEAFF.

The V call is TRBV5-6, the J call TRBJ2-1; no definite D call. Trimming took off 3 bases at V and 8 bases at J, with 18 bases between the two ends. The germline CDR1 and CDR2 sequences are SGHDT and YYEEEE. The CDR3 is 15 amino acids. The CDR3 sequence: CASSSPDQFQYEQFF. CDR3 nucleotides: TGTGCCAGCAGCTCCCCGGACCAGTTTCAATATGAGCAGTTCTTC.

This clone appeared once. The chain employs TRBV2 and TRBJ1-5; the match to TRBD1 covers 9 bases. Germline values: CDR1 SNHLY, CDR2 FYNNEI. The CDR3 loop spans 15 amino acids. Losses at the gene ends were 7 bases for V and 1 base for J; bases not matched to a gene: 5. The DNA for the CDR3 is TGTGCCAGCAAGGGACAGGGTCGGAGCAATCAGCCCCAGCATTTT. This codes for CASKGQGRSNQPQHF.

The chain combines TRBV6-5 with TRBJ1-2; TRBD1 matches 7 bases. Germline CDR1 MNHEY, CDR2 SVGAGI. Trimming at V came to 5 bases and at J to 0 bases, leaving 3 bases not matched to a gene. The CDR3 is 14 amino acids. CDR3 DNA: TGTGCCAGCAGTCGGGACAGATCTAACTATGGCTACACCTTC. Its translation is CASSRDRSNYGYTF.

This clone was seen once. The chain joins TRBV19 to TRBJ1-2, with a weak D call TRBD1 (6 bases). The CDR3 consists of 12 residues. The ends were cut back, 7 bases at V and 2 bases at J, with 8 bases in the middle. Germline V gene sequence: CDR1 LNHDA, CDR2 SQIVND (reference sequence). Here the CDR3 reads CASKGQNYGYTF. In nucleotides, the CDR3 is TGTGCCAGTAAAGGACAGAACTATGGCTACACCTTC.

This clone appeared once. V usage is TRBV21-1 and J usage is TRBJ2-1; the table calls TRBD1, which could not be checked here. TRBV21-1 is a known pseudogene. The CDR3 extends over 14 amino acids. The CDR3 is CASSVHHSDNEQFF. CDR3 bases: TGTGCCAGCAGTGTACACCATTCCGACAATGAGCAGTTCTTC.

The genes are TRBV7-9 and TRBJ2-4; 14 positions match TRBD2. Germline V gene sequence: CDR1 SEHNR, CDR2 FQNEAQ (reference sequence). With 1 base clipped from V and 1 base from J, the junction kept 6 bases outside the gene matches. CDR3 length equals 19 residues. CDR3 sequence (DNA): TGTGCCAGCAGCTTAGGGGGGACTAGCGGGGGCCGCGCCAAAAACATTCAGTACTTC. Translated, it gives CASSLGGTSGGRAKNIQYF.

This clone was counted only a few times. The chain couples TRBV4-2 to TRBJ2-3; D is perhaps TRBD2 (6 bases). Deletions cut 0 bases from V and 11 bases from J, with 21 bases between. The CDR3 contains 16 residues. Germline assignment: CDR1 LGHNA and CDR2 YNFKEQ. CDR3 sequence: CASSQDLSASLGGQYF. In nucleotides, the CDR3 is TGTGCCAGCAGCCAAGATCTTAGCGCCTCTCTCGGGGGGCAGTATTTT.

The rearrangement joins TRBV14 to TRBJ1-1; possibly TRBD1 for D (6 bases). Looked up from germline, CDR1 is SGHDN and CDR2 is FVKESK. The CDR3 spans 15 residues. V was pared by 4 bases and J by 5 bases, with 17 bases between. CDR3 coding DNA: TGTGCCAGCAGCCCGGCGGCGGGGGCGCTTACTGAAGCTTTCTTT. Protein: CASSPAAGALTEAFF.